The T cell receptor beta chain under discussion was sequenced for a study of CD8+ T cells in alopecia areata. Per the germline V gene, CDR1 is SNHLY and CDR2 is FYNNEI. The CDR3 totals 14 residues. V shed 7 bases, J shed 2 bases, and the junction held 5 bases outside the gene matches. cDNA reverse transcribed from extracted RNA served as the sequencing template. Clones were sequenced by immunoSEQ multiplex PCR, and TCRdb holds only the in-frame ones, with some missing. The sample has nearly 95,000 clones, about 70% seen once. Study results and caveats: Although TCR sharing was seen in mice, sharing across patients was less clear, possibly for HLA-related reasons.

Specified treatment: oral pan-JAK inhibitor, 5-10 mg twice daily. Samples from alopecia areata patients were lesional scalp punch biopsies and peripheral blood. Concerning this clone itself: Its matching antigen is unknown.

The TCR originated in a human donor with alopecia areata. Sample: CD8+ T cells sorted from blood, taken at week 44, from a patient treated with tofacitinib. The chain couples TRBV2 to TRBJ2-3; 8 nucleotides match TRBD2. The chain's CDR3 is CASKAGGSTDTQYF. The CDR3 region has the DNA TGTGCCAGCAAGGCGGGGGGATCCACAGATACGCAGTATTTT.